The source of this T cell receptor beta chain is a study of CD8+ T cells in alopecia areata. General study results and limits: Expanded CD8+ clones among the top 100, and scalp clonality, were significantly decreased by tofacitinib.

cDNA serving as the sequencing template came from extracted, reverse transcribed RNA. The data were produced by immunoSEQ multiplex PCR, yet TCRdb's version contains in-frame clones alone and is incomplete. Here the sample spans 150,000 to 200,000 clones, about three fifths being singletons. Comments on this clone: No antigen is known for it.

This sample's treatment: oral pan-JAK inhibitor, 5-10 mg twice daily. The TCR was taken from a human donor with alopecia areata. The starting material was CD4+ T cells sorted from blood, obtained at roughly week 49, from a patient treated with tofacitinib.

CDR3 residues: CSATGTGLTSIQYF. CDR3 in DNA: TGCAGCGCTACCGGGACAGGGTTAACAAGCATTCAGTACTTC. The chain links TRBV29-1 to TRBJ2-4, with 9 nucleotides matching TRBD1. Per germline, CDR1 SQVTM and CDR2 ANQGSEA. This CDR3 is 14 amino acids long. With V trimmed by 7 bases and J by 9 bases, 13 bases remained unmatched.